This T cell receptor (beta chain) was retrieved from a study of cytomegalovirus exposure and HLA in healthy donors. Notes on the study in general: In vitro testing confirmed three CMV-associated chains as specific for CMV antigens. Reports indicated that the classifier achieved high specificity and sensitivity in diagnosing cytomegalovirus status. Overall, approximately 150 TCR beta chains were annotated as cytomegalovirus-associated.

Germline CDR1 is MNHNY and CDR2 is SVGAGI (reference sequence). This CDR3 is 14 amino acids long. The germline V and J ends were trimmed by 0 bases and 6 bases, with 11 bases remaining between them. Notes on this clone: Its cognate antigen is unknown.

Method: immunoSEQ multiplex PCR; TCRdb's copy keeps in-frame clones and lacks some. Of 150,000 to 200,000 clones in the sample, roughly nine tenths were seen once. The chain uses TRBV6-6 and TRBJ1-2; no clear D. The TCR was taken from a woman aged 25 to 39 in good health and CMV-seronegative. Sequences were obtained from PBMCs. In DNA form, the CDR3 reads TGTGCCAGCAGTTACTCGATGGGGAGTCATGGCTACACCTTC. It translates to CASSYSMGSHGYTF.